Listed below are T cell receptor beta chains from one sample, sequenced in a study of T cells in Graves' hyperthyroidism and ophthalmopathy. TCRdb independently ran MiXCR on the multiplex PCR reads; one entry per CDR3 protein. Here the sample spans over 250,000 distinct CDR3 sequences, roughly 22% being singletons. The sample consisted of blood. The receptors were gathered from a man aged 25-45 years with Graves' ophthalmopathy. Each CDR3 is given with its conserved first and last residue. The D gene is left open where the match is weak. A clone size is listed for some rows: how often the clone was seen (once, few, many), or a class if it is expanded.

cdr3_nt,cdr3_aa,j_call,clone_size,v_call,d_call
TGTGCCAGCAGCTTGGGGCGGGAGGGCCTCAATGAGCAGTTCTTC,CASSLGREGLNEQFF,TRBJ2-1,-,TRBV5-4,TRBD2
TGTGCCAGCAGCCCCCCTAAGGACGGGAATAGACAAGAGACCCAGTACTTC,CASSPPKDGNRQETQYF,TRBJ2-5,few,TRBV7-9,-
TGTGCCACCAGCAGAGATCAGGGAGTCCGAGAGACCCAGTACTTC,CATSRDQGVRETQYF,TRBJ2-5,many,TRBV15,-
TGTGCCAGCAGCTCGGTACGACTAGCGGCCACAGATACGCAGTATTTT,CASSSVRLAATDTQYF,TRBJ2-3,-,TRBV11-2,TRBD2
TGTGCCAGTAGTTCTGGGACCTTCGGTGAGGGTCAGCCCCAGCATTTT,CASSSGTFGEGQPQHF,TRBJ1-5,-,TRBV19,-
TGTGCCAGCGGCCGAGGGGACTATGGCTACACCTTC,CASGRGDYGYTF,TRBJ1-2,many,TRBV11-3,-
TGTGCCAGCAGTTATGGTTTTACTAGGGGCGAGCAGTACTTC,CASSYGFTRGEQYF,TRBJ2-7,-,TRBV6-5,-
TGTGCCAGCTCACCATATGAGGAGCATGAGCAGTTCTTC,CASSPYEEHEQFF,TRBJ2-1,many,TRBV18,-
TGTGCCAGCAGCCATGGACTAGCGGGACCTCCCTACAATGAGCAGTTCTTC,CASSHGLAGPPYNEQFF,TRBJ2-1,many,TRBV11-2,TRBD2
TGTGCCAGCAGGGGACAGGGGCACACTGAAGCTTTCTTT,CASRGQGHTEAFF,TRBJ1-1,-,TRBV6-2/TRBV6-3,TRBD1
TGTGCCAGCAGTTACTCGAGGGACAGGGGCCTCGAGCAGTACTTC,CASSYSRDRGLEQYF,TRBJ2-7,few,TRBV6-2/TRBV6-3,TRBD1
TGTGCCAGCAGCCCCCCGAAGGCCGCCCCAAGGGGAGAGACCCAGTACTTC,CASSPPKAAPRGETQYF,TRBJ2-5,-,TRBV2,-
TGCAGTGCTAGAGATCCGGGACAGGGGCTCACCGGGGAGCTGTTTTTT,CSARDPGQGLTGELFF,TRBJ2-2,-,TRBV20-1,TRBD1